A single sample gave rise to the 7 T cell receptor beta chains below, sequenced in a study of cytomegalovirus exposure and HLA in healthy donors. The PCR used 60 Vbeta and 13 Jbeta primers. Assay used: immunoSEQ multiplex PCR; TCRdb lists only in-frame clones, some missing. The data hold around 150,000 clones, with 80% observed a single time. Sequenced input: PBMCs. The receptors were sampled from a male donor in good health and CMV-seronegative.

This clone appeared a single time. DNA for the CDR3: TGCGCCAGCAGCTCGAGGGAAATGCAGTACTTC. Amino acid sequence: CASSSREMQYF. The chain links TRBV4-1 to TRBJ2-7; D may be TRBD2 (5 bases). Deletions cut 5 bases from V and 9 bases from J, with 11 bases between. The CDR3 totals 11 residues. CDR1 MGHRA and CDR2 YSYEKL come from the germline V gene.

This clone was counted once. V and J are TRBV27 and TRBJ1-5, with a tentative D call TRBD1 (6 bases). Trimming took off 4 bases at V and 0 bases at J, with 10 bases between the two ends. This CDR3 has 15 residues. Per germline, CDR1 MNHEY and CDR2 SMNVEV (reference sequence). The CDR3 DNA reads as TGTGCCAGCAGTTCCTACAGGGATAGCAATCAGCCCCAGCATTTT. Residues: CASSSYRDSNQPQHF.

This chain connects TRBV2 to TRBJ2-2; maybe TRBD1 (6 bases). Between the trimmed V and J ends, which lost 10 bases and 4 bases, there was a span of 16 bases. The CDR3 has 14 amino acids. Germline CDR1 and CDR2: SNHLY and FYNNEI. CDR3 residues: CAITRGASTGELFF. The CDR3 coding sequence is TGTGCCATAACCAGGGGAGCGAGCACCGGGGAGCTGTTTTTT.

The chain is built from TRBV7-2 and TRBJ2-1; D may be TRBD1 (5 bases). The V gene's germline CDR1 is SGHTA and CDR2 FQGNSA. This CDR3 comprises 15 residues. The V gene lost 1 base and the J gene lost 6 bases, with 13 bases spanning the gap. The CDR3 bases are TGTGCCAGCAGCTTAGGGCAGGGAAGGACCAATGAGCAGTTCTTC. It specifies CASSLGQGRTNEQFF.

The table lists this clone with a count of one. The chain couples TRBV4-2 to TRBJ2-1; TRBD2 matches at 7 bases. The CDR3 has 16 residues. The V and J ends lost 2 bases and 3 bases, in that order; junction bases with no gene match: 7. Germline V lookup: CDR1 LGHNA, CDR2 YNFKEQ. CDR3 sequence reads: CASSQTLAALYNEQFF. The CDR3 nucleotides read TGTGCCAGCAGCCAAACCCTAGCGGCCCTCTACAATGAGCAGTTCTTC.

The J gene is TRBJ2-7, the V gene TRBV11-2; no firm D call. Trimming left V 0 bases short and J 0 bases short, with 6 bases between. Germline-derived CDR1 and CDR2 are SGHAT and FQNNGV. The CDR3 totals 14 residues. The CDR3 region has the DNA TGTGCCAGCAGCTTAGAGGTCGGCTCCTACGAGCAGTACTTC. Translating gives CASSLEVGSYEQYF.

This rearrangement joins TRBV7-2 to TRBJ1-1; maybe TRBD1 (6 bases). V was pared by 2 bases and J by 4 bases, with 14 bases between. Germline V CDR1 and CDR2: SGHTA, FQGNSA. This CDR3 has 15 amino acids. The DNA for the CDR3 is TGTGCCAGCAGCTTATGGGCCAGGGGACGCACTGAAGCTTTCTTT. Its translation: CASSLWARGRTEAFF.